The clone carrying this TCR beta chain was observed many times. This sample was included in a study of T cells after yellow fever vaccination. Using its own MiXCR run on the 5' RACE reads, TCRdb lists one record per CDR3 protein. The table has 310,000 or so distinct CDR3 sequences, more than 3% seen once. This CDR3 has 15 amino acids. Germline lookup yields CDR1 SGHNT and CDR2 YYREEE (reference sequence). Trimming removed 1 base from V and 8 bases from J; junction bases left unmatched: 9. The rearrangement links TRBV5-4 to TRBJ2-3, with TRBD2 identical over 8 bases. The sample consisted of PBMCs, taken on the day of the yellow fever booster vaccination. This clonotype was sampled from a man younger than 35 who received the YFV17D yellow fever vaccine. CDR3 nucleotide sequence: TGTGCCAGCAGCTTGCGGCTAGCGGGTGTTGGTACGCAGTATTTT. Its protein is CASSLRLAGVGTQYF. The variable domain in full, completed from reference TRBV5-4 and TRBJ2-3, reads ETGVTQSPTHLIKTRGQQVTLRCSSQSGHNTVSWYQQALGQGPQFIFQYYREEENGRGNFPPRFSGLQFPNYSSELNVNALELDDSALYLCASSLRLAGVGTQYFGPGTRLTVL.